The source of this T cell receptor (beta chain) is a study of CD8+ T cells in alopecia areata (dated by TCRdb to 2017 to 2018). With respect to the entire study: The treated patients, all with moderate-to-severe alopecia areata, were enrolled in an open-label pilot trial of oral tofacitinib given at 5 to 10 mg twice daily. Human TCRbeta sequencing covered scalp tissue and sorted CD4+ and CD8+ peripheral blood T cells from patchy and totalis/universalis alopecia areata patients and healthy controls. High-throughput TCRbeta sequencing was used to examine T cell clonal expansion in alopecia areata in both the C3H/HeJ mouse model and human patients. immunoSEQ multiplex PCR using 35 Vbeta forward primers and 13 Jbeta reverse primers was used to amplify TCRbeta CDR3 regions. RNA came from the PAXgene miRNA kit for fixed scalp, the miRNeasy kit for PBMCs, and the RNeasy kit for mouse skin. The SALT score, which quantifies the percentage of affected scalp surface area, was used to measure disease severity in treated patients. Clonality in the scalp was compared among normal scalp (n=4), patchy alopecia areata scalp (n=8), and alopecia totalis/universalis scalp (n=8). Tofacitinib was given for 6 to 18 months, followed by 6 months of follow-up off drug to assess delayed response and recurrence. Patients on tofacitinib were biopsied at baseline and after 4 and 24 weeks of treatment, and several of the patients also had a later scalp biopsy. Results and caveats for the whole study, not just this receptor: Lesional scalp, especially in alopecia totalis/universalis, showed higher clonality and more expanded CD8+ clones than normal scalp, suggesting antigenic drive. Because the treated cohort was small and included a single nonresponder, larger studies are needed to assess links between baseline CD8+ expansion and response. Tofacitinib significantly lowered scalp clonality and the number of expanded CD8+ clones among the top 100 scalp clones. Unlike mouse skin, which is dominated by gammadelta T cells, normal human skin has resident alphabeta T cells that are also sequenced, and this complicates analysis of the scalp TCR repertoire. Shared TCR sequences between patients were less evident than in mice, which may be partly attributable to HLA diversity in the patient population. During tofacitinib treatment, many expanded lesional clones stuck around in both scalp and blood, and this persistence may partly explain why relapse happens after treatment is stopped.

V lost 2 bases and J lost 0 bases, and the count of bases not matched to a germline gene is 8. Including the terminal cysteine and phenylalanine, the CDR3 comprises 17 residues. Only CDR3 DNA is held: 51 bases, read in frame from base 1. CDR1 and CDR2 are read off the germline V gene as SGHAT and FQNNGV. The time point label here, explained by the study, means: 4 weeks on oral tofacitinib. The treatment or condition label here, explained by the study, means: oral pan-JAK inhibitor, 5-10 mg twice daily. Peripheral blood and lesional scalp punch biopsies were obtained from patients with alopecia areata. PBMCs were isolated by density centrifugation and stained for CD3, CD4 and CD8, and CD4+ and CD8+ T cells were sorted on a FACSAria. Comment on this clone: Its antigen target is currently unknown. Base-call qualities are not available, and no considerably larger clone is one nucleotide away.

Library construction relied on the immunoSEQ multiplex PCR assay. To provide template for TCR sequencing, every sample had RNA extracted and reverse transcribed into cDNA. SuperScript III was used to make first-strand cDNA, primed with a 2:1 mix of oligo-dT and random hexamers. A synthetic immune receptor repertoire was used to gauge amplification bias, and whatever bias remained was removed computationally. In the source study's methods: Raw reads were preprocessed to remove errors, and CDR3 was defined by IMGT conventions from the conserved cysteine to phenylalanine. Clonality was calculated as 1 minus Shannon entropy normalized by log2 of the number of productive unique TCRs. Whether scalp clones were CD4 or CD8 was inferred by matching scalp TCRbeta sequences against CD4 and CD8 repertoires sorted from blood. What TCRdb holds here is the immuneACCESS table cut down to in-frame rearrangements. Part of the clones is not present; checked against another copy, under half of the missing clones reflect an unresolved V gene, and the others are unexplained. V, J and clone size reflect that table, while D and trimming were determined from the DNA. Across this sample there are 160,000 or so clones, with roughly two thirds seen only once. The ten largest make up 0.9% to 1% of the sample.

The rearranged chain carries TRBV11-2 and TRBJ1-2; 8 central bases correspond to TRBD1. Here the sequenced sample was CD4+ T cells sorted from blood, taken at week 4, from a patient treated with tofacitinib. This clonotype was sampled from a human donor with alopecia areata. The nucleotide sequence is TGTGCCAGCAGCTTATTGGGACAGGCGACACCTAACTATGGCTACACCTTC. This codes for CASSLLGQATPNYGYTF.